Listed below are T cell receptor beta chains from one sample, sequenced in a study of OX40 agonist ivuxolimab in advanced cancers. Sequenced by immunoSEQ multiplex PCR; TCRdb stores in-frame clones only, minus some. The profile shows about 56,000 clones, 82% of them singletons. The sequencing here drew on CD4+ or CD8+ T cells sorted from blood, taken in a trial of the OX40 agonist ivuxolimab. The receptors come from an adult with an advanced solid tumor such as melanoma, head and neck, liver or kidney cancer. Both conserved end residues are part of each CDR3. Fields, in order: CDR3 length, V gene, CDR3 protein.

16	TRBV7-3	CASSYRTTGPNTEAFF
14	TRBV6-6	CASSYYTGDYGYTF
14	TRBV7-2	CASSLQGANTEAFF
14	TRBV6-5	CASSYSKVSTEAFF
14	TRBV6-5	CASSYSTDLGPLHF
15	TRBV4-3	CASSRGVVSYNEQFF
13	TRBV19	CASSIPAGTEAFF
14	TRBV19	CASRPTDRAEKLFF
13	TRBV7-2	CASSLDWGDEQFF
15	TRBV6-6	CASRSWTGGGNTIYF
12	TRBV29-1	CSVTGQGYEQYF
12	TRBV5-1	CASSLATGEAFF
14	TRBV9	CASSEGTSSNEQFF
13	TRBV7-9	CASSLHGSTEAFF
15	TRBV6-6	CASRRDSSGANVLTF
14	TRBV12-5	CASGLGQDTKLAFF
15	TRBV9	CASSVGGRSDYGYTF
13	TRBV5-4	CASSFRDSYEQYF
14	TRBV30	CAWTRDSAWETQYF
14	TRBV5-6	CASKFGTNTGELFF
15	TRBV11-3	CASSVGTGGAGELFF
15	TRBV7-9	CASSSTGDSRYGYTF
14	TRBV5-4	CASSSPGQGYEQYF
18	TRBV10-2	CASKGGTSFLLSYNEQFF
13	TRBV28	CASRADSIRKLFF
13	TRBV7-2	CASSRTRDYEQYF